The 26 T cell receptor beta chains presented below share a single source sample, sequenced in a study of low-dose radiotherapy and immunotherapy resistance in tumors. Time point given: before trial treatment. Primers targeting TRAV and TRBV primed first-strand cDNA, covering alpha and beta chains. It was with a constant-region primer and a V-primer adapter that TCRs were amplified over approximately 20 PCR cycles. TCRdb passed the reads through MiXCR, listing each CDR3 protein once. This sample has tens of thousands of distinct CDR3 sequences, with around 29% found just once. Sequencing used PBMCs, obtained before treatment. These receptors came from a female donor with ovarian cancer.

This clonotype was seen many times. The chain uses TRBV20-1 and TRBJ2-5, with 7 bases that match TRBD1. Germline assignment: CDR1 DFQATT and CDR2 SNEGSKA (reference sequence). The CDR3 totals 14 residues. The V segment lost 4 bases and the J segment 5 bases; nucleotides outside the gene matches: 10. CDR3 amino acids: CSANTRQGVETQYF. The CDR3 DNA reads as TGCAGTGCTAATACGAGACAGGGCGTGGAGACCCAGTACTTC.

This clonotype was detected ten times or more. CDR3 sequence (DNA): TGTGCCAGCAGCGAGCGTCAGGCCACCGAAGCTTTCTTT. Translated: CASSERQATEAFF. The V gene is TRBV7-3, the J gene TRBJ1-1, with unresolved D. V lost 5 bases to trimming and J lost 8 bases, with 15 bases between them. The length of the CDR3 is 13 residues. From germline, CDR1 is SGHTA and CDR2 FQGTGA.

The CDR3 loop reads CALPRGDQETQYF. The CDR3 nucleotides read TGCGCCCTTCCCCGGGGGGACCAAGAGACCCAGTACTTC. This chain uses TRBV23-1 with TRBJ2-5, with 7 bases fitting TRBD2. TRBV23-1 is sorted into the ORF group, with uncertain function. The CDR3 has 13 amino acids. The ends lost 11 bases at V and 0 bases at J; junction bases unmatched: 6.

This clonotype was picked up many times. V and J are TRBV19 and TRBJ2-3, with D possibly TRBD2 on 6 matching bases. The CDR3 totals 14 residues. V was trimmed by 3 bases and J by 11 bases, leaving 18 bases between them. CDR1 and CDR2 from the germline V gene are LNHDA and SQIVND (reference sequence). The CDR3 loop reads CASSMRRGGGGQYF. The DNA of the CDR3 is TGTGCCAGTAGTATGAGGAGGGGAGGAGGAGGGCAGTATTTT. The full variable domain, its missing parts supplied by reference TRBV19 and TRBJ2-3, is DGGITQSPKYLFRKEGQNVTLSCEQNLNHDAMYWYRQDPGQGLRLIYYSQIVNDFQKGDIAEGYSVSREKKESFPLTVTSAQKNPTAFYLCASSMRRGGGGQYFGPGTRLTVL.

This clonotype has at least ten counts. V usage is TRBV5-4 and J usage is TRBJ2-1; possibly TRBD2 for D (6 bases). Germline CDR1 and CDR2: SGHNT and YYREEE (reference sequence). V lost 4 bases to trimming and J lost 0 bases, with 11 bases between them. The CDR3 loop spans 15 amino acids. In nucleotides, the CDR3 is TGTGCCAGCAGCAACGGGGGTGGCTCCTACAATGAGCAGTTCTTC. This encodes CASSNGGGSYNEQFF.

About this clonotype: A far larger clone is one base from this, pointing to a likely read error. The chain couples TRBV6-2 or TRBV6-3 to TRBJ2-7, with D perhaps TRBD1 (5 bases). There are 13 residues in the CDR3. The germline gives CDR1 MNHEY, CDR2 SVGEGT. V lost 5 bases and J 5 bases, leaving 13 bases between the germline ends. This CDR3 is CASSKQEPHEQYF. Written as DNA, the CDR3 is TGTGCCAGCAGTAAACAGGAACCCCACGAGCAGTACTTC.

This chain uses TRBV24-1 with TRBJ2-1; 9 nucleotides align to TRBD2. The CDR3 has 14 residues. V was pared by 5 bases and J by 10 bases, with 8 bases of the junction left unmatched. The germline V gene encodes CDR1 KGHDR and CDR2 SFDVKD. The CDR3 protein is CATSVPGLAQEQFF. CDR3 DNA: TGTGCCACCAGTGTCCCGGGACTAGCACAGGAGCAGTTCTTC.

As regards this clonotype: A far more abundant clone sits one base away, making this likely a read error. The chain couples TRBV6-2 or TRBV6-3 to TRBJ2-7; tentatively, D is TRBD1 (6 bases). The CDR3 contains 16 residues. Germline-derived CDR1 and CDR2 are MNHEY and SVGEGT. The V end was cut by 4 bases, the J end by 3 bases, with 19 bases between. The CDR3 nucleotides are TGTGCCAGCAGTTTATGGAGAGGGACAAACAGCTACGAGCAGTACTTC. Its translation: CASSLWRGTNSYEQYF.

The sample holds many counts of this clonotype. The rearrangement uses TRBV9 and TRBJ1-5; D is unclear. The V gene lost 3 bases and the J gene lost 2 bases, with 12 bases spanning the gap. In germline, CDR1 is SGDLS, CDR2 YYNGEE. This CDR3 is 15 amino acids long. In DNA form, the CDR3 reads TGTGCCAGCAGCGCTACCACCGGGGGCAATCAGCCCCAGCATTTT. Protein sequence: CASSATTGGNQPQHF.

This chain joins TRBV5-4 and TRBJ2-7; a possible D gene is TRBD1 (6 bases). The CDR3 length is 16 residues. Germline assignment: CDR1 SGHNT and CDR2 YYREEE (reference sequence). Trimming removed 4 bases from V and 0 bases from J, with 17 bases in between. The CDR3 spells CASSAGGGQPSYEQYF. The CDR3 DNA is TGTGCCAGCAGCGCGGGTGGGGGACAACCCTCCTACGAGCAGTACTTC.

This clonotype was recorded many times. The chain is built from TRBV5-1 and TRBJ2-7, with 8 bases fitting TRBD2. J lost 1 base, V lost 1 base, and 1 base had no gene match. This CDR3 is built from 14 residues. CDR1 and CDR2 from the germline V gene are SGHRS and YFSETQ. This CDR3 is CASSLTSGSYEQYF. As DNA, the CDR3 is TGCGCCAGCAGCTTGACTAGCGGATCCTACGAGCAGTACTTC.

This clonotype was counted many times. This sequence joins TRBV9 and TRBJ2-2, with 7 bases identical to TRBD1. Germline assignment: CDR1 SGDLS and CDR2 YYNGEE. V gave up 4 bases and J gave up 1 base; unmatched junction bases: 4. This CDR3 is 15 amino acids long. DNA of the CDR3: TGTGCCAGCAGCAAGGGGGCAGAGAACACCGGGGAGCTGTTTTTT. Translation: CASSKGAENTGELFF.

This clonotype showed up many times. The CDR3 spells CASSARTATNEKLFF. The CDR3 coding sequence is TGCGCCAGCAGCGCCCGGACCGCAACTAATGAAAAACTGTTTTTT. The rearrangement links TRBV5-1 to TRBJ1-4, with D uncertain. The germline V gene has CDR1 SGHRS and CDR2 YFSETQ. The CDR3 has 15 residues. V was shortened by 4 bases and J by 0 bases, with 10 bases between the two germline ends.

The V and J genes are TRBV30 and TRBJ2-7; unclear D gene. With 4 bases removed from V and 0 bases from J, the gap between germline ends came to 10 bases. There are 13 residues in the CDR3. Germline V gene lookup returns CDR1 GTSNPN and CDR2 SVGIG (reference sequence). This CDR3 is CAWNRWGSYEQYF. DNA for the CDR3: TGTGCCTGGAATCGTTGGGGCTCCTACGAGCAGTACTTC.

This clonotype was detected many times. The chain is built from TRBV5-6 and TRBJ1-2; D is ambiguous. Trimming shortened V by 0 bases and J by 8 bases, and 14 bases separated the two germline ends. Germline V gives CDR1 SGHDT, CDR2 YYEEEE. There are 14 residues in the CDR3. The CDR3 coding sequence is TGTGCCAGCAGCTTGGTTTTCGGGAGATCGGGCTACACCTTC. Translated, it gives CASSLVFGRSGYTF.

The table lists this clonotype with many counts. This CDR3 is CASQRGAEQYF. The DNA for the CDR3 is TGTGCCAGCCAAAGGGGCGCCGAGCAGTACTTC. The chain employs TRBV12-3 or TRBV12-4 and TRBJ2-7; D might be TRBD1 (5 bases). The V and J ends lost 8 bases and 6 bases respectively, with 11 bases between them. There are 11 residues in the CDR3.

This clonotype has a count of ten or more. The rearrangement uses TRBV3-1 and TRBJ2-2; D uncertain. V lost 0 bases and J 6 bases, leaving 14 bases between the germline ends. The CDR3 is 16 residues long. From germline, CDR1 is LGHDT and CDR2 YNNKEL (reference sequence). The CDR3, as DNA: TGTGCCAGCAGCCAAGACCGGCCCGTTCATGCCGGGGAGCTGTTTTTT. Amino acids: CASSQDRPVHAGELFF. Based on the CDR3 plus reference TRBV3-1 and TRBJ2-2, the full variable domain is DTAVSQTPKYLVTQMGNDKSIKCEQNLGHDTMYWYKQDSKKFLKIMFSYNNKELIINETVPNRFSPKSPDKAHLNLHINSLELGDSAVYFCASSQDRPVHAGELFFGEGSRLTVL.

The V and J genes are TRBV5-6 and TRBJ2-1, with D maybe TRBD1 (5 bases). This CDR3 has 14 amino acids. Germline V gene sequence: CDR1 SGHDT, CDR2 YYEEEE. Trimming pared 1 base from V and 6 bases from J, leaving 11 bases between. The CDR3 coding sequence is TGTGCCAGCAGCTTGCGTGACAGAACCAATGAGCAGTTCTTC. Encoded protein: CASSLRDRTNEQFF. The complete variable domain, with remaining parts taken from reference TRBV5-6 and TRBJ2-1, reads DAGVTQSPTHLIKTRGQQVTLRCSPKSGHDTVSWYQQALGQGPQFIFQYYEEEERQRGNFPDRFSGHQFPNYSSELNVNALLLGDSALYLCASSLRDRTNEQFFGPGTRLTVL.

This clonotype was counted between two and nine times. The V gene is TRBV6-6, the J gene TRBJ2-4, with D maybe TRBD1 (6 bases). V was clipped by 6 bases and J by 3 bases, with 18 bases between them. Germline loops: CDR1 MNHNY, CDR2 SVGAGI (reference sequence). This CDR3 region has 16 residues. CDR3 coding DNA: TGTGCCAGCAGCCGATACAGGGTAGAAAGCAAAAACATTCAGTACTTC. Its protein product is CASSRYRVESKNIQYF.

The CDR3 reads CATAPGSGLEQFF. In DNA form, the CDR3 reads TGTGCCACGGCGCCCGGGAGCGGCCTGGAGCAGTTCTTC. The chain joins TRBV28 to TRBJ2-1, with a possible D match to TRBD2 (6 bases). The length of the CDR3 is 13 residues. Germline values: CDR1 MDHEN, CDR2 SYDVKM. V gave up 10 bases and J gave up 10 bases, with 20 bases separating them. The complete variable domain, with remaining parts taken from reference TRBV28 and TRBJ2-1, reads DVKVTQSSRYLVKRTGEKVFLECVQDMDHENMFWYRQDPGLGLRLIYFSYDVKMKEKGDIPEGYSVSREKKERFSLILESASTNQTSMYLCATAPGSGLEQFFGPGTRLTVL.

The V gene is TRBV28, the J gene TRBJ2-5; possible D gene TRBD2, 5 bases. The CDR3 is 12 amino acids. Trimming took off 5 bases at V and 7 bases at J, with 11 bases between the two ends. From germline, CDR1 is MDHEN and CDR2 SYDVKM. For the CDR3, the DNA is TGTGCCAGCAGTGACGAACGGGGGACCCAGTACTTC. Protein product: CASSDERGTQYF.

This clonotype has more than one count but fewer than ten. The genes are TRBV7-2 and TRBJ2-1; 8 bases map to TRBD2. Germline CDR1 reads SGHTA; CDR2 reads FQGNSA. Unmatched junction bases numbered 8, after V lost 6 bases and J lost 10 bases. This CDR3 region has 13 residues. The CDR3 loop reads CASSSRLANEQFF. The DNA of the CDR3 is TGTGCCAGCAGTTCTAGACTAGCGAACGAGCAGTTCTTC. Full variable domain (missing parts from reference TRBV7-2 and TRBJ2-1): GAGVSQSPSNKVTEKGKDVELRCDPISGHTALYWYRQSLGQGLEFLIYFQGNSAPDKSGLPSDRFSAERTGGSVSTLTIQRTQQEDSAVYLCASSSRLANEQFFGPGTRLTVL.

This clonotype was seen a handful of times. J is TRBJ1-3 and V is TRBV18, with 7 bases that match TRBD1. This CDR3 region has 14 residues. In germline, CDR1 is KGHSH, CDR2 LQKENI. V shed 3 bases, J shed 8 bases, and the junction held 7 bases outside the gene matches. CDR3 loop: CASSPEGTVDTIYF. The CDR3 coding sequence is TGTGCCAGCTCACCCGAGGGGACAGTGGACACCATATATTTT.

The CDR3 nucleotides read TGCAGTGCTTCGGGGGGGACAGGGCGCACTGAAGCTTTCTTT. Translation gives CSASGGTGRTEAFF. The chain links TRBV20-1 to TRBJ1-1; 9 bases are a match to TRBD1. Trimming took 5 bases from V and 4 from J; bases not matched to a gene: 8. The CDR3 consists of 14 residues. Germline V CDR1 and CDR2: DFQATT, SNEGSKA (reference sequence).

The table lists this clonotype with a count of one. CDR3 region: CASSWGGGVLKGYTF. In DNA, the CDR3 is TGTGCCAGCAGTTGGGGGGGAGGGGTATTAAAAGGCTACACCTTC. This chain connects TRBV28 to TRBJ1-2; perhaps TRBD1 as D (5 bases). The CDR3 spans 15 residues. The ends were cut back, 4 bases at V and 8 bases at J, with 20 bases in the middle. In germline, CDR1 is MDHEN, CDR2 SYDVKM.

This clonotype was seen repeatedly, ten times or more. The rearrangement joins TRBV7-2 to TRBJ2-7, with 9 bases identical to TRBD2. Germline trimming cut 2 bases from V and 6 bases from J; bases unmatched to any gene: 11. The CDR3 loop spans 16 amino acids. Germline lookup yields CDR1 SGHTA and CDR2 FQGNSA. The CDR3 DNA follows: TGTGCCAGCAGCTTACGAGCAGGCCTAGCGGGACGCGAGCAGTACTTC. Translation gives CASSLRAGLAGREQYF.